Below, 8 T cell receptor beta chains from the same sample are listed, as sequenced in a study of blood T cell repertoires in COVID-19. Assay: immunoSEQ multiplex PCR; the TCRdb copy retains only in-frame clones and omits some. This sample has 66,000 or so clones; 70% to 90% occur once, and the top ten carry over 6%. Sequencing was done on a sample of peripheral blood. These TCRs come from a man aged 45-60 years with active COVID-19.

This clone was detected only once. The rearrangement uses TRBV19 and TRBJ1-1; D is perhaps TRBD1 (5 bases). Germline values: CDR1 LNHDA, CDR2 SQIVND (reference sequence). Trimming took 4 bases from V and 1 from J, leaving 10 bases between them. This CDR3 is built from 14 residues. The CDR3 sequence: CASSKDSTNTEAFF. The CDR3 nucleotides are TGTGCCAGTAGTAAAGACAGTACGAACACTGAAGCTTTCTTT.

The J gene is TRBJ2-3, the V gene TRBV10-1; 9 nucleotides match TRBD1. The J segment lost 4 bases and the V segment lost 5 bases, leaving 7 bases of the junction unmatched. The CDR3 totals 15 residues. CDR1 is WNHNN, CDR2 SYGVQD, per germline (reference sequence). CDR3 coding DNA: TGCGCCAGCAGTACACAGGGGGCAGGACCAGATACGCAGTATTTT. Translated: CASSTQGAGPDTQYF.

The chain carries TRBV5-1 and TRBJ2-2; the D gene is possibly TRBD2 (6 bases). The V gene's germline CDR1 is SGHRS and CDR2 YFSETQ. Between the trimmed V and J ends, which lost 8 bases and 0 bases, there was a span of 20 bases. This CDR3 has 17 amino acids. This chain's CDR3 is CASTYMAGTTNTGELFF. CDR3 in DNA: TGCGCCAGTACCTACATGGCGGGGACGACGAACACCGGGGAGCTGTTTTTT.

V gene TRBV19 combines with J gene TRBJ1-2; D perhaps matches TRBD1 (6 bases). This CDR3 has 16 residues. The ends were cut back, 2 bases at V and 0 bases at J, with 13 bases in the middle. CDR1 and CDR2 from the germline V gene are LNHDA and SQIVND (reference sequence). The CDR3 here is CASSISTGNANYGYTF. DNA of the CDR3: TGTGCCAGTAGTATATCGACAGGCAACGCTAACTATGGCTACACCTTC.

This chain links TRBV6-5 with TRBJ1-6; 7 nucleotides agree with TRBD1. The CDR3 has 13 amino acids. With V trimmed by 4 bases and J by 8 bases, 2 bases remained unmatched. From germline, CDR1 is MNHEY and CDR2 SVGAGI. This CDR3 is CASSLQGYSPLHF. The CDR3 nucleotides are TGTGCCAGCAGTTTACAGGGGTATTCACCCCTCCACTTT.

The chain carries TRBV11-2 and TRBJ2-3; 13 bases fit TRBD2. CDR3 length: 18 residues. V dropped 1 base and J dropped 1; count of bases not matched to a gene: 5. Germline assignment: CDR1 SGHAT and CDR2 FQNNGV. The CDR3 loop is CASSLGTSGSYGTDTQYF. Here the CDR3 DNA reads TGTGCCAGCAGCTTAGGGACTAGCGGGAGTTACGGCACAGATACGCAGTATTTT. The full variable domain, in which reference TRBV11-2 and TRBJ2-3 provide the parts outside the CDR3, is EAGVAQSPRYKIIEKRQSVAFWCNPISGHATLYWYQQILGQGPKLLIQFQNNGVVDDSQLPKDRFSAERLKGVDSTLKIQPAKLEDSAVYLCASSLGTSGSYGTDTQYFGPGTRLTVL.

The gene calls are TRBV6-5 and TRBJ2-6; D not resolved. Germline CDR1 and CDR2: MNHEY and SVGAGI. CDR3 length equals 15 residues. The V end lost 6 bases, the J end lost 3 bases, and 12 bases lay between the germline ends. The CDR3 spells CASSLGVFGANVLTF. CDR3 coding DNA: TGTGCCAGCAGCCTAGGAGTCTTTGGGGCCAACGTCCTGACTTTC.

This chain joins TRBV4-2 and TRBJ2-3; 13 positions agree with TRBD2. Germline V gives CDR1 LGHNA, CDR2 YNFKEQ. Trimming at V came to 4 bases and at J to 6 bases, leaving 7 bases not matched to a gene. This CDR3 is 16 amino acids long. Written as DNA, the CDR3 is TGTGCCAGCAGCCCCAGGACTAGCGGGAGATTCGATACGCAGTATTTT. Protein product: CASSPRTSGRFDTQYF.